Listed below are T cell receptor beta chains from one sample, sequenced in a study of a mutant IDH1 vaccine in newly diagnosed glioma. Their cognate antigens are unknown. Using immunoSEQ multiplex PCR, the repertoire was profiled, and TCRdb retains in-frame clones only, with some absent. The sample contains around 26,000 clones, roughly two thirds of which appear only once. Sequenced material: peripheral blood mononuclear cells (PBMCs), taken from a glioma patient whose treatment included an IDH1 peptide vaccine. The receptors stem from a man aged 18 to 29 with glioma. Some clones in this sample may be carry-over from other donors' samples. The CDR3 runs from the conserved cysteine through the conserved F or W. The D gene is left open where the match is weak. Size is omitted from some rows. Given values are once, few, many or a class for expanded clones.

CAWSVQGGSPLHF,TGTGCCTGGAGTGTACAGGGAGGCTCACCCCTCCACTTT,-,TRBV30,-,13,TRBJ1-6
CASTSFGTGGYTF,TGTGCCAGCACCTCATTCGGGACAGGTGGCTACACCTTC,few,TRBV5-6,TRBD1,13,TRBJ1-2
CASSYRRQETQYF,TGTGCCAGCAGTTACCGGCGTCAAGAGACCCAGTACTTC,-,TRBV6-5,-,13,TRBJ2-5
CASGSDSHQPQHF,TGTGCTAGTGGGTCGGACAGCCATCAGCCCCAGCATTTT,-,TRBV12-5,-,13,TRBJ1-5
CASSMRSYVAGRIETQYF,TGTGCCAGTAGTATGCGGAGTTACGTAGCGGGGAGGATAGAGACCCAGTACTTC,-,TRBV19,TRBD2,18,TRBJ2-5
CASRARRGGANVLTF,TGTGCCAGCAGGGCCCGCAGGGGAGGGGCCAACGTCCTGACTTTC,-,TRBV6-5,-,15,TRBJ2-6
CASSYFLGGNTIYF,TGTGCCAGCAGTTATTTTCTAGGAGGAAACACCATATATTTT,-,TRBV6-5,-,14,TRBJ1-3
CASSLSGGLNTEAFF,TGTGCCAGCAGCTTATCTGGGGGCCTGAACACTGAAGCTTTCTTT,-,TRBV7-6,-,15,TRBJ1-1
CASSSTYGYTF,TGTGCCAGCAGCTCCACCTATGGCTACACCTTC,-,TRBV11-2,-,11,TRBJ1-2
CASSYTGDYGYTF,TGTGCCAGCAGTTATACAGGGGACTATGGCTACACCTTC,few,TRBV6-5,TRBD1,13,TRBJ1-2
CASSQGHGNTEAFF,TGTGCCAGCAGCCAGGGACACGGGAACACTGAAGCTTTCTTT,-,TRBV4-2,-,14,TRBJ1-1
CASSSPGAMNTEAFF,TGTGCCAGCAGCTCGCCGGGAGCTATGAACACTGAAGCTTTCTTT,-,TRBV5-5,-,15,TRBJ1-1
CAWRGGRGYYGYTF,TGTGCCTGGAGAGGGGGAAGAGGGTACTATGGCTACACCTTC,few,TRBV30,-,14,TRBJ1-2
CASSHGIEETQYF,TGTGCTAGCAGCCACGGGATCGAGGAGACCCAGTACTTC,-,TRBV7-7,-,13,TRBJ2-5
CASSYPGSGNTIYF,TGTGCCAGCAGTTATCCAGGGTCTGGAAACACCATATATTTT,-,TRBV6-6,-,14,TRBJ1-3
CAISELGGPNEKLFF,TGTGCCATCAGTGAGCTCGGGGGGCCTAATGAAAAACTGTTTTTT,once,TRBV10-3,-,15,TRBJ1-4
CAWSTDRTGGYTF,TGTGCCTGGAGTACGGACCGTACTGGGGGCTACACCTTC,few,TRBV30,-,13,TRBJ1-2
CASSLPSGYTDTQYF,TGTGCCAGCAGCTTGCCTAGCGGCTACACAGATACGCAGTATTTT,-,TRBV5-6,TRBD2,15,TRBJ2-3
CASSPWATDTQYF,TGTGCCAGCAGCCCTTGGGCCACAGATACGCAGTATTTT,-,TRBV5-5,-,13,TRBJ2-3
CASSLSQGALSNQPQHF,TGTGCCAGCTCACTTAGTCAGGGGGCTCTGAGCAATCAGCCCCAGCATTTT,few,TRBV18,TRBD1,17,TRBJ1-5
CASSSSGTSGLNEQFF,TGCGCCAGCAGCTCCTCCGGGACTAGCGGGCTAAATGAGCAGTTCTTC,-,TRBV4-1,TRBD2,16,TRBJ2-1
CASRLARLDRGREETQYF,TGTGCAAGTCGCTTAGCGCGATTGGACAGGGGGCGAGAGGAGACCCAGTACTTC,-,TRBV12-2,-,18,TRBJ2-5
CASSFGLGPGTEAFF,TGTGCCAGCAGCTTCGGGCTCGGTCCAGGAACTGAAGCTTTCTTT,-,TRBV7-9,-,15,TRBJ1-1
CAIKGEGLQETQYF,TGTGCCATCAAGGGGGAGGGCCTACAAGAGACCCAGTACTTC,-,TRBV10-3,-,14,TRBJ2-5
CASSSRGWGSAYSSYNEQFF,TGCGCCAGCAGCTCTAGGGGGTGGGGGAGCGCTTATAGCTCCTACAATGAGCAGTTCTTC,-,TRBV5-1,-,20,TRBJ2-1
CASSLGLHNTEAFF,TGTGCCAGCAGCTTAGGTCTCCACAACACTGAAGCTTTCTTT,few,TRBV7-9,-,14,TRBJ1-1
CASSKGSRTGNGYTF,TGTGCCAGCAGCAAAGGATCCCGGACGGGGAATGGCTACACCTTC,-,TRBV7-9,-,15,TRBJ1-2